This entry lists 10 T cell receptor beta chains sequenced from one sample in a study of shared clonotypes between healthy human individuals. Generated by immunoSEQ multiplex PCR, the TCRdb table keeps only in-frame clones and is missing some. The sample includes 450,000 to 550,000 clones, 75% to 85% of them seen just once. Material for sequencing was PBMCs. The receptor set was obtained from a woman in her thirties or forties in good health. Some clones in this sample may be carry-over from other donors' samples.

V gene TRBV18 combines with J gene TRBJ1-3; TRBD1 might be the D (5 bases). The CDR3 consists of 16 residues. V was trimmed by 3 bases and J by 0 bases, leaving 12 bases between them. The germline V gene encodes CDR1 KGHSH and CDR2 LQKENI. For the CDR3, the DNA is TGTGCCAGCTCACCCGGGACGGAGCCCTCTGGAAACACCATATATTTT. Residues: CASSPGTEPSGNTIYF. The full variable domain, with the rest looked up from reference TRBV18 and TRBJ1-3, is NAGVMQNPRHLVRRRGQEARLRCSPMKGHSHVYWYRQLPEEGLKFMVYLQKENIIDESGMPKERFSAEFPKEGPSILRIQQVVRGDSAAYFCASSPGTEPSGNTIYFGEGSWLTVV.

V and J are TRBV7-2 and TRBJ2-1; D is perhaps TRBD1 (5 bases). CDR1 is SGHTA, CDR2 FQGNSA, per germline. The V gene lost 2 bases and the J gene lost 0 bases, with 8 bases spanning the gap. The CDR3 spans 15 residues. This CDR3 is CASSLRGGSYNEQFF. CDR3 nucleotide sequence: TGTGCCAGCAGCTTAAGGGGCGGCTCCTACAATGAGCAGTTCTTC.

This clone has ten or more counts. CDR3 in amino acids: CASSVGLAGEGTQYF. For the CDR3, the DNA is TGTGCCAGCAGCGTCGGACTAGCGGGAGAGGGGACCCAGTACTTC. The chain carries TRBV27 and TRBJ2-5; 13 bases fit TRBD2. The CDR3 runs to 15 residues. V lost 6 bases to trimming and J lost 7 bases; unmatched junction nucleotides: 8. Germline V lookup: CDR1 MNHEY, CDR2 SMNVEV (reference sequence).

The genes are TRBV5-4 and TRBJ2-3; tentatively, D is TRBD2 (5 bases). Trimming removed 3 bases from V and 1 base from J, with 12 bases in between. The CDR3 runs to 15 residues. In germline, CDR1 is SGHNT, CDR2 YYREEE (reference sequence). The CDR3: CASSSLAVGTDTQYF. The CDR3 DNA reads TGTGCCAGCAGCTCTCTAGCAGTCGGCACAGATACGCAGTATTTT.

The chain carries TRBV6-1 and TRBJ2-1; D possibly matches TRBD1 or TRBD2 (5 bases each). The V end lost 1 base, the J end lost 4 bases, and 11 bases lay between the germline ends. CDR1 MNHNS and CDR2 SASEGT come from the germline V gene. The CDR3 sequence is 15 residues long. CDR3 DNA sequence: TGTGCCAGCAGTGAAGGATTTTGGGGGTACAATGAGCAGTTCTTC. It translates to CASSEGFWGYNEQFF.

This clone was seen just once. The rearrangement links TRBV5-1 to TRBJ2-7; 11 positions match TRBD2. CDR1 is SGHRS and CDR2 is YFSETQ in the germline V gene. The V segment lost 0 bases and the J segment 3 bases; nucleotides outside the gene matches: 5. The CDR3 covers 16 residues. CDR3: CASSLAGLAEGYEQYF. The CDR3 DNA reads TGCGCCAGCAGCTTGGCGGGACTAGCGGAGGGCTACGAGCAGTACTTC.

This chain uses TRBV5-4 with TRBJ2-5; D could derive from TRBD1 or TRBD2 (5 bases each). With the DNA end fitting TRBJ2-7 better, the J assignment may be wrong. Germline CDR1 and CDR2: SGHNT and YYREEE (reference sequence). The CDR3 is 14 residues long. The CDR3 sequence is CASSLGSREYEQYF. Here the CDR3 DNA reads TGTGCCAGCAGCTTGGGTAGCAGGGAGTACGAGCAGTACTTC.

The DNA of the CDR3 is TGCGCCAGCAGCCACCAGGTTGAGGGGTGGGGAACAGATACGCAGTATTTT. It is translated as CASSHQVEGWGTDTQYF. The V call is TRBV4-1, the J call TRBJ2-3; either TRBD1 or TRBD2 may supply D (5 bases each). Trimming removed 3 bases from V and 3 bases from J, with 19 bases in between. Per the germline V gene, CDR1 is MGHRA and CDR2 is YSYEKL. The CDR3 runs to 17 residues.

The chain links TRBV15 to TRBJ2-7; 9 nucleotides match TRBD1. This CDR3 contains 15 residues. V lost 3 bases to trimming and J lost 3 bases; unmatched junction nucleotides: 6. Looked up from germline, CDR1 is LNHNV and CDR2 is YYDKDF (reference sequence). The CDR3 loop is CATSSQDRGIYEQYF. The DNA of the CDR3 is TGTGCCACCAGCAGTCAGGACAGGGGAATCTACGAGCAGTACTTC.

Here the CDR3 DNA reads TGTGCCAGCAGTTACGAAGGGGCAAGCTCCTACGAGCAGTACTTC. Residues: CASSYEGASSYEQYF. The chain couples TRBV6-5 to TRBJ2-7, with D possibly being TRBD1 (5 bases). The V end was cut by 2 bases, the J end by 0 bases, with 11 bases between. Germline V lookup: CDR1 MNHEY, CDR2 SVGAGI. This CDR3 is built from 15 residues.